The 24 T cell receptor beta chains in this list originate from one sample, sequenced in a study of blood T cell repertoires in COVID-19. Clones were sequenced by immunoSEQ multiplex PCR, and TCRdb holds only the in-frame ones, with some missing. The sample comprises around 270,000 clones, 75% to 90% of which are singletons, and 0.75% to 0.9% rests with the top ten. The specimen sequenced was peripheral blood. These receptors were obtained from a man under 40 with acute or convalescent COVID-19.

The chain joins TRBV28 to TRBJ2-2, with D perhaps matching TRBD2 (7 bases). Trimming left V 3 bases short and J 4 bases short, with 12 bases between. Germline loops: CDR1 MDHEN, CDR2 SYDVKM. The CDR3 spans 15 residues. The CDR3 loop is CASSLGGPGTGELFF. As DNA, the CDR3 is TGTGCCAGCAGTTTGGGGGGGCCTGGCACCGGGGAGCTGTTTTTT.

The genes are TRBV27 and TRBJ1-2; D gene unclear. CDR1 and CDR2 (germline): MNHEY, SMNVEV (reference sequence). This CDR3 has 12 residues. Trimming stripped 1 base from V and 5 bases from J, with 5 bases between. The CDR3 loop is CASSLFSYGYTF. The CDR3, as DNA: TGTGCCAGCAGTTTATTCAGTTATGGCTACACCTTC.

The chain carries TRBV27 and TRBJ2-7; D might be TRBD2 (6 bases). The CDR3 runs to 15 residues. Trimming removed 3 bases at V and 0 bases at J, with 12 bases between. CDR1 is MNHEY, CDR2 SMNVEV, per germline (reference sequence). The CDR3 loop reads CASSLGGLFSYEQYF. The CDR3 DNA reads as TGTGCCAGCAGTTTGGGTGGACTATTCTCCTACGAGCAGTACTTC.

The rearrangement links TRBV10-2 to TRBJ2-7, with TRBD2 matching 10 bases. The CDR3 spans 18 residues. Losses at the gene ends were 6 bases for V and 3 bases for J; bases not matched to a gene: 17. Germline-derived CDR1 and CDR2 are WSHSY and SAAADI. The CDR3 DNA follows: TGCGCCAGCAGAGGGGGGGAGGCTAGCGGGAGAGGTGGCTACGAGCAGTACTTC. As protein: CASRGGEASGRGGYEQYF.

The chain is built from TRBV7-8 and TRBJ1-4; 7 bases align to TRBD1. The CDR3 sequence is 13 residues long. The V segment lost 1 base and the J segment 13 bases; nucleotides outside the gene matches: 6. Germline values: CDR1 SGHVS, CDR2 FQNEAQ. The DNA for the CDR3 is TGTGCCAGCAGCTTAGTGCAGGGGGGACCACTGTTTTTT. Protein sequence: CASSLVQGGPLFF.

The chain combines TRBV7-3 with TRBJ2-6; 8 bases agree with TRBD2. Trimming at V came to 5 bases and at J to 0 bases, leaving 6 bases not matched to a gene. Looked up from germline, CDR1 is SGHTA and CDR2 is FQGTGA. The CDR3 runs to 17 residues. This chain's CDR3 is CASSRAGASSGANVLTF. CDR3 sequence (DNA): TGTGCCAGCAGCAGAGCGGGAGCGAGCTCTGGGGCCAACGTCCTGACTTTC. Using reference TRBV7-3 and TRBJ2-6 for the parts outside the CDR3, the full variable domain is GAGVSQTPSNKVTEKGKYVELRCDPISGHTALYWYRQSLGQGPEFLIYFQGTGAADDSGLPNDRFFAVRPEGSVSTLKIQRTERGDSAVYLCASSRAGASSGANVLTFGAGSRLTVL.

This chain connects TRBV30 to TRBJ1-1; D uncertain. The CDR3 consists of 12 residues. In germline, CDR1 is GTSNPN, CDR2 SVGIG (reference sequence). Trimming shortened V by 0 bases and J by 7 bases, and 9 bases separated the two germline ends. The CDR3: CAWSVMRDEAFF. The CDR3 bases are TGTGCCTGGAGTGTAATGAGAGATGAAGCTTTCTTT. The whole variable domain, filled in from reference TRBV30 and TRBJ1-1, reads SQTIHQWPATLVQPVGSPLSLECTVEGTSNPNLYWYRQAAGRGLQLLFYSVGIGQISSEVPQNLSASRPQDRQFILSSKKLLLSDSGFYLCAWSVMRDEAFFGQGTRLTVV.

V and J are TRBV27 and TRBJ1-6, with a tentative D call TRBD1 (5 bases). Deletions cut 4 bases from V and 0 bases from J, with 13 bases between. The CDR3 runs 17 residues. Germline CDR1 MNHEY, CDR2 SMNVEV (reference sequence). This CDR3 is CASSSLIRGSYNSPLHF. CDR3 coding DNA: TGTGCCAGCAGTTCTCTTATAAGGGGCTCCTATAATTCACCCCTCCACTTT.

This chain joins TRBV5-1 and TRBJ1-1; D is unresolved. The V end was cut by 0 bases, the J end by 7 bases, with 4 bases between. The CDR3 has 11 residues. Germline V gives CDR1 SGHRS, CDR2 YFSETQ. The DNA for the CDR3 is TGCGCCAGCAGCTTGGATCTTGAAGCTTTCTTT. Translated: CASSLDLEAFF.

This chain uses TRBV19 with TRBJ1-5; D is uncertain. V lost 7 bases and J 1 base, leaving 11 bases between the germline ends. The CDR3 has 14 residues. The germline CDR1 and CDR2 sequences are LNHDA and SQIVND (reference sequence). CDR3 protein: CASNPGLSNQPQHF. CDR3 nucleotides: TGTGCCAGTAATCCAGGACTCAGCAATCAGCCCCAGCATTTT.

The chain recombines TRBV28 with TRBJ1-1, with D possibly TRBD1 on 6 matching bases. The CDR3 covers 13 residues. From germline, CDR1 is MDHEN and CDR2 SYDVKM. Trimming removed 6 bases at V and 5 bases at J, with 13 bases between. CDR3 nucleotide sequence: TGTGCCAGCAGACGTAGAGGGGGTACTGAAGCTTTCTTT. Translated: CASRRRGGTEAFF.

This sequence joins TRBV19 and TRBJ2-1, with TRBD2 as a possible D gene (6 bases). The germline CDR1 and CDR2 sequences are LNHDA and SQIVND (reference sequence). This CDR3 has 18 amino acids. Trimming left V 0 bases short and J 2 bases short, with 17 bases between. This chain's CDR3 is CASSIDSSSGDPYNEQFF. The CDR3 nucleotides read TGTGCCAGTAGTATAGATAGTTCTTCGGGGGATCCCTACAATGAGCAGTTCTTC. The full variable domain, completed using reference TRBV19 and TRBJ2-1, is DGGITQSPKYLFRKEGQNVTLSCEQNLNHDAMYWYRQDPGQGLRLIYYSQIVNDFQKGDIAEGYSVSREKKESFPLTVTSAQKNPTAFYLCASSIDSSSGDPYNEQFFGPGTRLTVL.

The chain couples TRBV3-1 (or the pseudogene TRBV3-2) to TRBJ1-5, with 7 bases lining up with TRBD1. Germline CDR1 is LGHDT and CDR2 is YNNKEL (reference sequence). The CDR3 consists of 14 residues. The J segment lost 6 bases and the V segment lost 5 bases, leaving 7 bases of the junction unmatched. CDR3 coding DNA: TGTGCCAGCAGCGCGACAGGGTCCACTCAGCCCCAGCATTTT. This sequence encodes CASSATGSTQPQHF.

The chain has TRBV5-5 and TRBJ1-2; D unclear. The CDR3 contains 12 residues. Germline loops: CDR1 SGHKS, CDR2 YYEKEE (reference sequence). Deletions cut 3 bases from V and 5 bases from J, with 8 bases between. CDR3 residues: CASSSRLYGYTF. For the CDR3, the DNA is TGTGCCAGCAGCTCACGGTTGTATGGCTACACCTTC.

The gene calls are TRBV30 and TRBJ1-1; perhaps TRBD1 as D (6 bases). With 6 bases removed from V and 6 bases from J, the gap between germline ends came to 17 bases. Germline V gene sequence: CDR1 GTSNPN, CDR2 SVGIG (reference sequence). This CDR3 region has 13 residues. The CDR3 bases are TGTGCCTGTTTGACAGGCGGAGTTCCTGAAGCTTTCTTT. It translates to CACLTGGVPEAFF.

CDR3 DNA sequence: TGTGCCATCAGGGGAACAGGGTATCTCACTGAAGCTTTCTTT. Its protein is CAIRGTGYLTEAFF. This chain joins TRBV10-3 and TRBJ1-1; possibly TRBD1 for D (6 bases). The ends were cut back, 6 bases at V and 4 bases at J, with 15 bases in the middle. The CDR3 contains 14 residues. The germline V gene encodes CDR1 ENHRY and CDR2 SYGVKD.

V gene TRBV28 combines with J gene TRBJ1-4, with TRBD1 identical over 8 bases. Germline values: CDR1 MDHEN, CDR2 SYDVKM. This CDR3 is 13 amino acids long. J gave up 7 bases and V 6 bases, and 4 bases lay outside the gene matches. CDR3 nucleotide sequence: TGTGCCAGCAGGGCAGGGGGCCGTGAAAAACTGTTTTTT. Amino acid sequence: CASRAGGREKLFF. Supplemented by reference TRBV28 and TRBJ1-4, the full variable domain reads DVKVTQSSRYLVKRTGEKVFLECVQDMDHENMFWYRQDPGLGLRLIYFSYDVKMKEKGDIPEGYSVSREKKERFSLILESASTNQTSMYLCASRAGGREKLFFGSGTQLSVL.

The chain is built from TRBV28 and TRBJ2-7, with 9 bases matching TRBD1. Germline CDR1 is MDHEN and CDR2 is SYDVKM. CDR3 length: 14 amino acids. The V segment lost 6 bases and the J segment 5 bases; nucleotides outside the gene matches: 8. The CDR3 coding sequence is TGTGCCAGCAGGACAACAGGGGGCAAGGACGAGCAGTACTTC. Its protein is CASRTTGGKDEQYF.

This clone was seen once. Other DNA variants within this sample encode the same CDR3. The chain uses TRBV27 and TRBJ1-6; D is ambiguous. Looked up from germline, CDR1 is MNHEY and CDR2 is SMNVEV (reference sequence). CDR3 length: 12 amino acids. With 5 bases removed from V and 10 bases from J, the gap between germline ends came to 9 bases. The CDR3 DNA reads as TGTGCCAGCAGTGTGGGAGGCTCACCCCTCCACTTT. Its translation: CASSVGGSPLHF.

This chain links TRBV27 with TRBJ1-2; 8 nucleotides align to TRBD1. This CDR3 is built from 15 residues. Trimming took 4 bases from V and 4 from J; bases not matched to a gene: 8. Germline assignment: CDR1 MNHEY and CDR2 SMNVEV (reference sequence). In nucleotides, the CDR3 is TGTGCCAGCAGTTCCGACAGGGGATCAGCCTATGGCTACACCTTC. Encoded protein: CASSSDRGSAYGYTF.

This sequence joins TRBV28 and TRBJ1-2; 8 bases align to TRBD1. The trim removed 8 bases at V and 3 bases at J, leaving 8 bases unmatched. In germline, CDR1 is MDHEN, CDR2 SYDVKM. CDR3 size: 14 residues. CDR3 in DNA: TGTGCCAGCCGTGACAGGGGTGAACACTATGGCTACACCTTC. Its translation: CASRDRGEHYGYTF.

V is TRBV7-3 and J is TRBJ2-3; TRBD2 matches 9 bases. V was clipped by 3 bases and J by 6 bases; unmatched bases: 4. The CDR3 is 14 amino acids. CDR1 and CDR2 (germline): SGHTA, FQGTGA. In nucleotides, the CDR3 is TGTGCCAGCAGCTTTGGCGGGGGGGCCGATACGCAGTATTTT. This codes for CASSFGGGADTQYF.

The CDR3 spells CASSLLQGVYEQFF. DNA of the CDR3: TGTGCCAGCAGTTTGTTACAGGGCGTGTATGAGCAGTTCTTC. The chain has TRBV28 and TRBJ2-1; D is possibly TRBD1 (6 bases). CDR1 and CDR2 (germline): MDHEN, SYDVKM. The CDR3 runs to 14 residues. The ends were cut back, 3 bases at V and 8 bases at J, with 14 bases in the middle.

The J gene is TRBJ1-1, the V gene TRBV27; possible D gene TRBD1, 5 bases. Trimming pared 7 bases from V and 1 base from J, leaving 13 bases between. CDR3 length: 14 amino acids. The germline V gene encodes CDR1 MNHEY and CDR2 SMNVEV (reference sequence). The CDR3 sequence: CASNQAGPNTEAFF. CDR3 nucleotides: TGTGCCAGCAACCAAGCGGGGCCGAACACTGAAGCTTTCTTT.